This record looks at one T cell receptor beta chain sequence and its context. At baseline, cycle 4 day 1, and cycle 7 day 1, blood was sampled. The sample comes from a study of OX40 agonist ivuxolimab in advanced cancers. For the study at large: Patients received ivuxolimab, an agonistic anti-OX40 (CD134) antibody. Dose-escalation subjects each had hepatocellular carcinoma, melanoma, renal cell or head and neck cancer.

Germline CDR1 reads LNHDA; CDR2 reads SQIVND (reference sequence). V was cut by 6 bases and J by 2 bases, with 5 bases left in between. The CDR3 extends over 13 amino acids. Here immunoSEQ multiplex PCR was the method, and the copy in TCRdb shows in-frame clones only, minus some. The table records about 98,000 clones, 85% to 95% of them present only once. V usage is TRBV19 and J usage is TRBJ2-6; D not resolved. The clonotype originates from an adult with an advanced solid tumor such as melanoma, head and neck, liver or kidney cancer. This specimen was CD4+ or CD8+ T cells sorted from blood, taken in a trial of the OX40 agonist ivuxolimab. For the CDR3, the DNA is TGTGCCAGTAGCCTGACTGGGGCCAACGTCCTGACTTTC. This encodes CASSLTGANVLTF.